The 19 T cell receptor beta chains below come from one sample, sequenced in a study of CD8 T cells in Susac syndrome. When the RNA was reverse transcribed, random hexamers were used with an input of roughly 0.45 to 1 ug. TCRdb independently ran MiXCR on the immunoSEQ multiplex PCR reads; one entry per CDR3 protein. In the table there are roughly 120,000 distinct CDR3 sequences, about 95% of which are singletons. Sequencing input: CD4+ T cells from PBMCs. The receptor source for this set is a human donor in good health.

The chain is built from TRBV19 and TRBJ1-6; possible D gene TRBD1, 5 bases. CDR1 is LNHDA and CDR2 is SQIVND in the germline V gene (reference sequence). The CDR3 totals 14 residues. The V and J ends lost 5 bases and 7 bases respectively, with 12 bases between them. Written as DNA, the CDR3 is TGTGCCAGTAGTCCCGGGACTTCGAATTCACCCCTCCACTTT. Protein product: CASSPGTSNSPLHF.

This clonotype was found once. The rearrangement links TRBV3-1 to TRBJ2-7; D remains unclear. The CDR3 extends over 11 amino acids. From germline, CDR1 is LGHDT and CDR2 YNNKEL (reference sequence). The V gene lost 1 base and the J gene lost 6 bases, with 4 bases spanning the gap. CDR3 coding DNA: TGTGCCAGCAGCCAAGCTTCCGAGCAGTACTTC. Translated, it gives CASSQASEQYF.

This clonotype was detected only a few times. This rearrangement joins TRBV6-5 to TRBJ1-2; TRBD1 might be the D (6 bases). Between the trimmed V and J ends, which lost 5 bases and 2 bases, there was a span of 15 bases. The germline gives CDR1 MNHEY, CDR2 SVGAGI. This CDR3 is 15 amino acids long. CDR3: CASSTRGQSNYGYTF. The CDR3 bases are TGTGCCAGCAGTACCCGAGGACAGTCAAACTATGGCTACACCTTC.

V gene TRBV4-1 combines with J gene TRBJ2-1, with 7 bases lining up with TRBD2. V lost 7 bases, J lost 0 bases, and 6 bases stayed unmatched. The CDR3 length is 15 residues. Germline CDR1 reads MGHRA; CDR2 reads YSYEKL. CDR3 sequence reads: CASNPSGGSYNEQFF. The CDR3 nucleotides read TGCGCCAGCAACCCTAGCGGAGGCTCCTACAATGAGCAGTTCTTC.

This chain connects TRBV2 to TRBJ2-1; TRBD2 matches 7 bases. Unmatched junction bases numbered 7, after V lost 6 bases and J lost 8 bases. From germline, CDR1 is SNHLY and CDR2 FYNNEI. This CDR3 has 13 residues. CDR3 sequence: CASRGGVYDEQFF. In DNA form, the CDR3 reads TGTGCCAGCAGGGGGGGGGTCTATGATGAGCAGTTCTTC. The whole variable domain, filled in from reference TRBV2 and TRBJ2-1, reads EPEVTQTPSHQVTQMGQEVILRCVPISNHLYFYWYRQILGQKVEFLVSFYNNEISEKSEIFDDQFSVERPDGSNFTLKIRSTKLEDSAMYFCASRGGVYDEQFFGPGTRLTVL.

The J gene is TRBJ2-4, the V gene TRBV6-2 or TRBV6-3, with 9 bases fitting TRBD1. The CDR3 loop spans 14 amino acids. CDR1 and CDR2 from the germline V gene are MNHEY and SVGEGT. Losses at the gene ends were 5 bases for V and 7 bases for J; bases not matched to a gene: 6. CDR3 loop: CASSPTGGRNIQYF. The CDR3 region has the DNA TGTGCCAGCAGTCCCACAGGGGGCAGGAACATTCAGTACTTC.

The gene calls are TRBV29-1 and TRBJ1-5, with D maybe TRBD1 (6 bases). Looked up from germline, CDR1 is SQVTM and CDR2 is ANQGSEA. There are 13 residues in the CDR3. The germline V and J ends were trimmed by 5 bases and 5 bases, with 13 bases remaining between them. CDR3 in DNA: TGCAGCGTTTCTGGGGGGCAAGATCAGCCCCAGCATTTT. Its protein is CSVSGGQDQPQHF.

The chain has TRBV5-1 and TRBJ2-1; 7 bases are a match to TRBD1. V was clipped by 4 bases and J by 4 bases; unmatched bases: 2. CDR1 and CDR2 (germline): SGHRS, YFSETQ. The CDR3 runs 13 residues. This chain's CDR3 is CASSVGQYNEQFF. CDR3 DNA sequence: TGCGCCAGCAGCGTGGGACAGTACAATGAGCAGTTCTTC.

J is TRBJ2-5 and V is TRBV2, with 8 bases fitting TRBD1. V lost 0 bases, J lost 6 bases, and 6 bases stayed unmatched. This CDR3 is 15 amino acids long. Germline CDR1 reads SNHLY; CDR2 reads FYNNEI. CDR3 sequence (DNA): TGTGCCAGCAGTGAAGCCGGGACAGGACTAAAGACCCAGTACTTC. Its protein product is CASSEAGTGLKTQYF. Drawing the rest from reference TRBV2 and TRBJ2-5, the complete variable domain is EPEVTQTPSHQVTQMGQEVILRCVPISNHLYFYWYRQILGQKVEFLVSFYNNEISEKSEIFDDQFSVERPDGSNFTLKIRSTKLEDSAMYFCASSEAGTGLKTQYFGPGTRLLVL.

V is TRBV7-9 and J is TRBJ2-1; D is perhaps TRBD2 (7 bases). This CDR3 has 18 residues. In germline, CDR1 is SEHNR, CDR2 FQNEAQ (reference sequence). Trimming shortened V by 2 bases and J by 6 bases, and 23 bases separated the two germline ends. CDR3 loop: CASSLSIGRVGGVNEQFF. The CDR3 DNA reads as TGTGCCAGCAGCTTATCAATTGGTCGGGTAGGGGGGGTCAATGAGCAGTTCTTC.

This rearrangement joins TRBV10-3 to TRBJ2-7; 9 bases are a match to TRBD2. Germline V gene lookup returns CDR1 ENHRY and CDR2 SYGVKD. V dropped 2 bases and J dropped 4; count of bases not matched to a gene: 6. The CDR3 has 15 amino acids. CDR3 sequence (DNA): TGTGCCATCAGTGAGAACAATAGCGGGAGATACGAGCAGTACTTC. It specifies CAISENNSGRYEQYF.

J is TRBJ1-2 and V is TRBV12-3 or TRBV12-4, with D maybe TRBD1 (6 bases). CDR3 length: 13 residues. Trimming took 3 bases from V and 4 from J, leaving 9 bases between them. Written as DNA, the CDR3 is TGTGCCAGCAGTTTGGCAGGGGCCTATGGCTACACCTTC. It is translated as CASSLAGAYGYTF.

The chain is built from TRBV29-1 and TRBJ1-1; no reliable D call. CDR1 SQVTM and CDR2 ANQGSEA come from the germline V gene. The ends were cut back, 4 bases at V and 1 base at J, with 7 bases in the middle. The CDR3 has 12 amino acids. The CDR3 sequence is CSVGTGNTEAFF. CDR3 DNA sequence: TGCAGCGTTGGGACGGGGAACACTGAAGCTTTCTTT.

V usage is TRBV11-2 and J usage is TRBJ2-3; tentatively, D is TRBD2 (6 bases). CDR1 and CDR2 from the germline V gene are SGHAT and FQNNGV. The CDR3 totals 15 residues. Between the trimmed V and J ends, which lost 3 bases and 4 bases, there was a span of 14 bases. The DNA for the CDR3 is TGTGCCAGCAGCTTTGTCCGGGAGAGGTCAGATACGCAGTATTTT. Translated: CASSFVRERSDTQYF.

DNA of the CDR3: TGTGCCAGCAGTTACTCGAGGGGGGGCAGGGCTGAAGCTTTCTTT. It translates to CASSYSRGGRAEAFF. This chain uses TRBV6-5 with TRBJ1-1; the D gene is possibly TRBD1 (6 bases). Trimming removed 0 bases at V and 6 bases at J, with 14 bases between. Germline loops: CDR1 MNHEY, CDR2 SVGAGI. This CDR3 spans 15 amino acids.

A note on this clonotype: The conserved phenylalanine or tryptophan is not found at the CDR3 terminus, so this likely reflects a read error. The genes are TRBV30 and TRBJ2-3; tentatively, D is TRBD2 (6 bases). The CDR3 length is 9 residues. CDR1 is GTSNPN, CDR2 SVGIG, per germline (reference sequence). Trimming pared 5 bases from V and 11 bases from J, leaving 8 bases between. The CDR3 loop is CAWGDLQYS. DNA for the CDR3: TGTGCCTGGGGGGACTTGCAGTATTCT.

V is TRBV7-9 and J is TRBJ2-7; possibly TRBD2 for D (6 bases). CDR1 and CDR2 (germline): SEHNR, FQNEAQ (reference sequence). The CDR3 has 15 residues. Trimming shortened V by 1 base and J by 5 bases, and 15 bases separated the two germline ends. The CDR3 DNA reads TGTGCCAGCAGCTTAGGTGGTAGCGGTAACGACGAGCAGTACTTC. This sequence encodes CASSLGGSGNDEQYF.

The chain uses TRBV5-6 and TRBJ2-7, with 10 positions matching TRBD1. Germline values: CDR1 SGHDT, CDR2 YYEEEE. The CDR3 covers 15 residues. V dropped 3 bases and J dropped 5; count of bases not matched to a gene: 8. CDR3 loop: CASSSRLTGGDEQYF. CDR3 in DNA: TGTGCCAGCAGCTCCCGACTGACAGGGGGCGACGAGCAGTACTTC.

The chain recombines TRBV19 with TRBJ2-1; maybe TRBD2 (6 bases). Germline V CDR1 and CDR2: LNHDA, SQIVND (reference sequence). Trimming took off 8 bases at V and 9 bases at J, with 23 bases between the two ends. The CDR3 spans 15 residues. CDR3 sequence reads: CASHSGTSDGGEQFF. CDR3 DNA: TGTGCCAGTCATAGCGGAACTTCTGACGGCGGTGAGCAGTTCTTC.